This entry lists 9 T cell receptor beta chains sequenced from one sample in a study of cytomegalovirus exposure and HLA in healthy donors. The PCR made use of 60 Vbeta and 13 Jbeta primers. Profiled with immunoSEQ multiplex PCR; TCRdb holds only in-frame clones, not every one. This sample yields 170,000 or so clones, of which around 80% are seen a single time; 1.2% to 1.5% belongs to the top ten. Specimen: PBMCs. The receptor source for this set is a woman aged 25 to 39 in good health and CMV-seropositive.

The chain combines TRBV5-1 with TRBJ2-3; the match to TRBD2 covers 7 bases. Germline V gives CDR1 SGHRS, CDR2 YFSETQ. Trimming took 2 bases from V and 4 from J; bases not matched to a gene: 4. The CDR3 length is 14 residues. In DNA form, the CDR3 reads TGCGCCAGCAGCTTCTTGACTAGCTCAGATACGCAGTATTTT. As protein: CASSFLTSSDTQYF.

The chain carries TRBV5-5 and TRBJ2-2, with D possibly TRBD2 on 6 matching bases. Germline V CDR1 and CDR2: SGHKS, YYEKEE (reference sequence). V lost 4 bases to trimming and J lost 5 bases, with 6 bases between them. This CDR3 region has 12 residues. CDR3 amino acids: CASSAGTGELFF. CDR3 in DNA: TGTGCCAGCAGCGCGGGGACCGGGGAGCTGTTTTTT.

The chain employs TRBV27 and TRBJ1-5; 10 bases line up with TRBD1. In germline, CDR1 is MNHEY, CDR2 SMNVEV (reference sequence). Trimming at V came to 6 bases and at J to 2 bases, leaving 4 bases not matched to a gene. The CDR3 extends over 15 amino acids. CDR3 sequence: CASRAGTGGNQPQHF. As DNA, the CDR3 is TGTGCCAGCAGGGCGGGGACAGGGGGCAATCAGCCCCAGCATTTT.

The chain links TRBV7-9 to TRBJ2-5; 7 nucleotides line up with TRBD2. Germline V lookup: CDR1 SEHNR, CDR2 FQNEAQ (reference sequence). V trimming: 2 bases; J trimming: 1 base; junction bases outside the gene matches: 4. The length of the CDR3 is 15 residues. The CDR3 spells CASSLSGKSQETQYF. For the CDR3, the DNA is TGTGCCAGCAGCTTAAGCGGGAAGAGCCAAGAGACCCAGTACTTC.

The chain employs TRBV2 and TRBJ2-1, with 10 bases matching TRBD2. The CDR3 is 15 residues long. In germline, CDR1 is SNHLY, CDR2 FYNNEI. The ends lost 5 bases at V and 2 bases at J; junction bases unmatched: 3. The CDR3 DNA sequence: TGTGCCAGCAGTCTAGCGGGAGACACCTACAATGAGCAGTTCTTC. Translated, it gives CASSLAGDTYNEQFF.

The chain employs TRBV28 and TRBJ2-2, with 11 nucleotides matching TRBD1. This CDR3 is built from 17 residues. CDR1 MDHEN and CDR2 SYDVKM come from the germline V gene. V gave up 3 bases and J gave up 3 bases; unmatched junction bases: 6. The CDR3 nucleotides read TGTGCCAGCAGTTTCTTCGGACAGGGGGCGTACACCGGGGAGCTGTTTTTT. This translates into CASSFFGQGAYTGELFF.

The chain employs TRBV7-9 and TRBJ2-5; TRBD1 matches 12 bases. This CDR3 spans 16 amino acids. Germline values: CDR1 SEHNR, CDR2 FQNEAQ (reference sequence). V was clipped by 5 bases and J by 5 bases; unmatched bases: 9. The CDR3 DNA reads as TGTGCCAGCAGCCAGCCGGGACAGGGGGCCTGGGAGACCCAGTACTTC. As protein: CASSQPGQGAWETQYF.

This chain uses TRBV10-2 with TRBJ2-3; the match to TRBD1 covers 10 bases. Per germline, CDR1 WSHSY and CDR2 SAAADI. This CDR3 has 15 residues. The J segment lost 0 bases and the V segment lost 6 bases, leaving 3 bases of the junction unmatched. The CDR3, as DNA: TGCGCCAGCAGGGCGGACAGGGGGAGCACAGATACGCAGTATTTT. Translating gives CASRADRGSTDTQYF.

The rearrangement joins TRBV6-5 to TRBJ2-7; 8 nucleotides align to TRBD1. V shed 2 bases, J shed 6 bases, and the junction held 0 bases outside the gene matches. From germline, CDR1 is MNHEY and CDR2 SVGAGI. The CDR3 is 12 amino acids. Here the CDR3 reads CASSYTGGEQYF. DNA of the CDR3: TGTGCCAGCAGTTACACAGGGGGCGAGCAGTACTTC.